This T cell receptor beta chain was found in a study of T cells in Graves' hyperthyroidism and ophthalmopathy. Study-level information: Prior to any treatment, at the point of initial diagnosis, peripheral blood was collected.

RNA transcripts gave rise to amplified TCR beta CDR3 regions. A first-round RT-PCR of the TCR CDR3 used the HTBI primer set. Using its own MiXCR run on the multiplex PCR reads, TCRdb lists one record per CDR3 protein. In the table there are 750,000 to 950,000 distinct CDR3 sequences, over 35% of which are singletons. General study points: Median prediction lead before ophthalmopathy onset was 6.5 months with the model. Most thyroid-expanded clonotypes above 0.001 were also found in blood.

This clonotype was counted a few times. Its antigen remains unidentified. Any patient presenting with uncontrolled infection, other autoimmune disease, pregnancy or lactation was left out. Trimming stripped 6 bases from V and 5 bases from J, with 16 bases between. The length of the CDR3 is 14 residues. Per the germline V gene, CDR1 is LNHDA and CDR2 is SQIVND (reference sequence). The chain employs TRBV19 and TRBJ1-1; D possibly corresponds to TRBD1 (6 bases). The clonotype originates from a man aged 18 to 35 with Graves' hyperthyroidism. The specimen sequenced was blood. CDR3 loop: CASRHDRLRTEAFF. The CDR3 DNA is TGTGCCAGTAGACACGACAGGTTACGGACTGAAGCTTTCTTT.